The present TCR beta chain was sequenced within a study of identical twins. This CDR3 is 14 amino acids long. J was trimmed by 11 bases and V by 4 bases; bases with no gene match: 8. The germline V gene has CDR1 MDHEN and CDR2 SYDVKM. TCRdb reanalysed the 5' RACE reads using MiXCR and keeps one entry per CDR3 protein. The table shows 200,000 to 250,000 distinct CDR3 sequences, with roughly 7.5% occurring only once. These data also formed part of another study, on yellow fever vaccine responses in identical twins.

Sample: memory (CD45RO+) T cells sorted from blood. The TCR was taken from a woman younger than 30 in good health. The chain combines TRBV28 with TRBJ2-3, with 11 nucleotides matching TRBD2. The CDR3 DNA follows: TGTGCCAGCAGTTCTCGACTAGCGGGGCCCCGGCAGTATTTT. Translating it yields CASSSRLAGPRQYF.